This T cell receptor (beta chain) was recovered during a study of a mutant IDH1 vaccine in newly diagnosed glioma (dated by TCRdb to 2020 to 2022). Background on the whole study: In the chemotherapy-containing groups, vaccination started alongside temozolomide cycles, whereas in patients who had radiotherapy alone it started 4-6 weeks after radiotherapy. Prior to enrollment, patients had been given standard therapy consisting of radiotherapy alone, temozolomide alone, or radiochemotherapy with temozolomide, with the combination given to most patients. Longitudinal TCRB deep sequencing was done for some 26 treated patients, wherever samples were available for exploratory analyses. The roughly 32 treated patients were 62.5% male and approximately 40% female, with a mean age of around 40 years. Peripheral blood was drawn at six visits: V03 (baseline), V05, V07, V10, V12 and V13. The week-35 safety follow-up took place at visit V12, and the week-47 end of study took place at visit V13. General study outcomes and caveats: The authors stated that sample limitations prevented analyses of patient blood samples from being reproduced. No apparent relationship was observed between pseudoprogression and alterations in the top peripheral T cell clonotypes detected by TCRB sequencing. Immune responses induced by the vaccine were seen in over 80% of patients across multiple MHC alleles. Availability determined which PBMC samples were chosen for TCRB deep sequencing.

The CDR3 spans 14 residues, from the cysteine through the phenylalanine. The only DNA kept is the CDR3, 42 bases in frame from the first base. Based on the germline V gene, the CDR1 and CDR2 sequences are MGHDK and SYGVNS. At the junction V is shortened by 2 bases and J by 2 bases, with 7 bases in between. Read against the paper, the sample's time point label means: week 35, safety follow-up. A 20-mer mutant IDH1 peptide at 300 micrograms in Montanide made up each vaccine dose, which was injected subcutaneously together with topical imiquimod. Across visits V03 through V10, patients got a total of eight vaccinations, given in weeks 1, 3, 5, 7, 11, 15, 19 and 23. All donors had newly diagnosed IDH1-mutant astrocytomas of WHO grade 3 or 4 that showed loss of nuclear ATRX. The samples were drawn from NOA16, a multicentre, single-arm, open-label phase I trial in Germany that tested a mutant IDH1 peptide vaccine in humans for the first time. Genomic DNA for TCRB sequencing was isolated from EDTA blood with the DNeasy Blood and Tissue Kit.

A note on this clone: Which antigen it targets is not known. The input lacks base qualities; no much larger clone sits a single base away.

The library came from the immunoSEQ multiplex PCR assay. Following the manufacturer's protocol, the hsTCRB Kit was used to amplify rearranged TCR beta chain sequences. TCRB libraries were sequenced on an Illumina MiSeq. In the authors' own workflow: The proprietary platform of the kit vendor was used for demultiplexing, trimming and gene mapping. Entries here come from immuneACCESS through TCRdb and include only in-frame sequences with V and J called. Some clones fail to appear in such tables; in the studies checked, an unresolved V gene covers under half of the shortfall, and the cause of the remainder is unknown. V and J calls and clone size come straight from that table; D and trimming were deduced from the DNA. The sample records around 53,000 clones, 79% of which are singletons. Of the sample, over 6.5% is held by the ten largest clones.

This sequence was found in a man in his forties with glioma. The source was PBMCs, collected from a glioma patient whose treatment included an IDH1 peptide vaccine. The chain is made from TRBV25-1 and TRBJ1-5; the D segment cannot be called with confidence. The CDR3 is CASSEGSGNQPQHF. The DNA is as follows: TGTGCCAGCAGTGAAGGGTCCGGCAATCAGCCCCAGCATTTT.